A single sample is the source of the 11 T cell receptor beta chains below, sequenced in a study of CD8 T cells in ankylosing spondylitis. Using its own MiXCR run on the 5' RACE reads, TCRdb lists one record per CDR3 protein. Found here are around 300,000 distinct CDR3 sequences, around 21% of them singletons; the top ten hold roughly 3.6%. Sequencing used blood, either unsorted or a sorted T cell fraction (not recorded which). All receptors derive from a female donor with ankylosing spondylitis or in good health (not recorded which).

This chain joins TRBV29-1 and TRBJ2-3; tentatively, D is TRBD2 (5 bases). CDR3 size: 13 residues. The germline V gene encodes CDR1 SQVTM and CDR2 ANQGSEA. The V end was cut by 4 bases, the J end by 5 bases, with 13 bases between. The CDR3 loop reads CSVAWESEDTQYF. In nucleotides, the CDR3 is TGCAGCGTTGCGTGGGAGAGTGAAGATACGCAGTATTTT.

There are many counts of this clonotype. The chain links TRBV12-3 or TRBV12-4 to TRBJ2-3, with D possibly being TRBD2 (6 bases). The CDR3 sequence is 11 residues long. V lost 5 bases to trimming and J lost 12 bases, with 12 bases between them. CDR3 bases: TGTGCCAGCAGTCCCGGACTAAGCCAGTATTTT. This translates into CASSPGLSQYF.

This clonotype has only a few counts. The chain has TRBV6-6 and TRBJ2-7, with 10 bases that match TRBD2. Germline-derived CDR1 and CDR2 are MNHNY and SVGAGI (reference sequence). V was clipped by 5 bases and J by 7 bases; unmatched bases: 5. The CDR3 extends over 13 amino acids. The CDR3 here is CASSGSGRTEQYF. CDR3 bases: TGTGCCAGCAGTGGTAGCGGGAGGACGGAGCAGTACTTC.

This clonotype has at least ten counts. The chain carries TRBV29-1 and TRBJ2-1; 7 bases are a match to TRBD2. CDR1 and CDR2 (germline): SQVTM, ANQGSEA. CDR3 size: 16 residues. The V and J ends lost 4 bases and 3 bases, in that order; junction bases with no gene match: 12. The CDR3 sequence: CSVAGVGWGGYNEQFF. The CDR3 bases are TGCAGCGTTGCCGGCGTTGGGTGGGGGGGCTACAATGAGCAGTTCTTC.

This clonotype was recorded a few times. The rearrangement links TRBV5-5 to TRBJ2-7; 11 bases are shared with TRBD2. Looked up from germline, CDR1 is SGHKS and CDR2 is YYEKEE (reference sequence). The CDR3 runs to 15 residues. Germline trimming cut 4 bases from V and 4 bases from J; bases unmatched to any gene: 7. The CDR3 coding sequence is TGTGCCAGCAGCATTGGACTAGCGGGCCGTTACGAGCAGTACTTC. Translating gives CASSIGLAGRYEQYF. Using reference TRBV5-5 and TRBJ2-7 for the parts outside the CDR3, the full variable domain is DAGVTQSPTHLIKTRGQQVTLRCSPISGHKSVSWYQQVLGQGPQFIFQYYEKEERGRGNFPDRFSARQFPNYSSELNVNALLLGDSALYLCASSIGLAGRYEQYFGPGTRLTVT.

The sample holds a few counts of this clonotype. The V call is TRBV10-3, the J call TRBJ2-1; the match to TRBD2 covers 14 bases. J was trimmed by 0 bases and V by 3 bases; bases with no gene match: 4. Looked up from germline, CDR1 is ENHRY and CDR2 is SYGVKD. The CDR3 covers 18 residues. This CDR3 reads CAISDRLAGGSSYNEQFF. The CDR3 region has the DNA TGTGCCATCAGTGACCGACTAGCGGGAGGGAGCTCCTACAATGAGCAGTTCTTC.

This clonotype appeared once. Given a much more abundant clone one base away, this may be a read error. The chain combines TRBV7-9 with TRBJ2-1; 8 bases match TRBD2. This CDR3 has 16 amino acids. Germline CDR1 and CDR2: SEHNR and FQNEAQ (reference sequence). J lost 0 bases, V lost 5 bases, and 6 bases had no gene match. CDR3 sequence: CASSGLSGSSYNEQFF. CDR3 nucleotides: TGTGCCAGCAGCGGTCTGAGCGGGAGCTCCTACAATGAGCAGTTCTTC.

The V call is TRBV9, the J call TRBJ2-7, with a tentative D call TRBD2 (5 bases). The V end lost 1 base, the J end lost 9 bases, and 20 bases lay between the germline ends. The CDR3 sequence is 15 residues long. From germline, CDR1 is SGDLS and CDR2 YYNGEE. The CDR3 DNA is TGTGCCAGCAGCGTAAGCCCGTTTGCGGGCGAGGGGCAGTACTTC. The encoded protein is CASSVSPFAGEGQYF.

This clonotype was seen repeatedly, ten times or more. The DNA of the CDR3 is TGCAGTGCTAGAGTTGGTCAGCCCCAGCATTTT. Amino acid sequence: CSARVGQPQHF. The J gene is TRBJ1-5, the V gene TRBV20-1, with D unresolved. CDR1 is DFQATT and CDR2 is SNEGSKA in the germline V gene (reference sequence). Trimming removed 1 base from V and 6 bases from J, with 4 bases in between. This CDR3 has 11 residues.

The chain's CDR3 is CSASASGRARGELFF. The CDR3 nucleotides are TGCAGTGCTTCCGCTAGCGGGAGGGCCAGGGGGGAGCTGTTTTTT. The J gene is TRBJ2-2, the V gene TRBV20-1; 12 nucleotides align to TRBD2. Trimming removed 5 bases from V and 8 bases from J; junction bases left unmatched: 9. Germline V gene lookup returns CDR1 DFQATT and CDR2 SNEGSKA (reference sequence). The CDR3 runs to 15 residues.

This clonotype was seen a handful of times. The chain links TRBV15 to TRBJ1-5, with 7 bases that match TRBD1. The CDR3 spans 13 residues. CDR1 and CDR2 from the germline V gene are LNHNV and YYDKDF (reference sequence). The V gene end was trimmed by 6 bases and the J gene end by 4 bases; junction bases not matched to a gene: 3. For the CDR3, the DNA is TGTGCCACCAGGGGGACAGATAATCAGCCCCAGCATTTT. Translation gives CATRGTDNQPQHF.